This paragraph covers one T cell receptor (beta chain) sequence. The antigen is not known. It was 8 to 10 milliliters of peripheral blood that were drawn from each donor. A minimum of 6 million PBMCs was isolated per sample. Sample-barcoded 5' priming and a J-beta primer mix drove a second PCR of 7 to 11 cycles. TCRdb passed the 5' RACE reads through MiXCR, listing each CDR3 protein once. The table shows 800,000 to 1,000,000 distinct CDR3 sequences, with about 44% occurring only once. The trim removed 3 bases at V and 3 bases at J, leaving 9 bases unmatched. The CDR3 totals 17 residues. This record comes from a study of blood T cells in healthy people across ages. The study, taken as a whole, reports: Per-million-T-cell TCR beta diversity fell roughly linearly with age. Both naive CD4+ cell counts and diversity were greater in long-lived donors than in aged donors.

This sequence was found in a young man in good health. The sample comprised blood. The rearrangement joins TRBV12-3 or TRBV12-4 to TRBJ2-5, with 11 bases fitting TRBD2. The CDR3 reads CASSLALLAGVEETQYF. The CDR3 coding sequence is TGTGCCAGCAGTTTGGCTTTACTAGCGGGGGTGGAAGAGACCCAGTACTTC.